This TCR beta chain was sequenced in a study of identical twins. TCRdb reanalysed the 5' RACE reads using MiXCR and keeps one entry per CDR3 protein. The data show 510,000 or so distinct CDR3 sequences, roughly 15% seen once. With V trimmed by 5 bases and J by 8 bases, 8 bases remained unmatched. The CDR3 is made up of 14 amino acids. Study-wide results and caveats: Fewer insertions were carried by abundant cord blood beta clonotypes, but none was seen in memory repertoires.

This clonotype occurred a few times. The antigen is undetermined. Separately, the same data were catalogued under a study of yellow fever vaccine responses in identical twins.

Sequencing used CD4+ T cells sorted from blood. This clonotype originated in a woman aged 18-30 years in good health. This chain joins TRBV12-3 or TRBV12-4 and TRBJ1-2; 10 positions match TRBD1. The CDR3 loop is CASSIPGQGRGYTF. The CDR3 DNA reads TGTGCCAGCAGTATTCCGGGACAGGGGAGAGGCTACACCTTC.